This T cell receptor (beta chain) was found in a study of cytomegalovirus exposure and HLA in healthy donors. Study context: Inside one of the first data releases sat about 85 million unique TCRs taken from HLA-typed donors. Points from the study as a whole: A cluster of highly shared sequence variants was likely a sequencing artifact. Analyzed later, most CMV-associated TCR beta chains appeared HLA-restricted.

Nominally healthy donors were sampled, though unrecorded immune exposures were likely. As for this clone: Its antigen is currently unknown.

The PCR employed 60 Vbeta primers together with 13 Jbeta primers. Sequencing used immunoSEQ multiplex PCR; TCRdb keeps in-frame clones, though not all of them. Of over 200,000 clones listed, around 80% are singletons. Trimming left V 2 bases short and J 10 bases short, with 11 bases between. This CDR3 has 12 residues. Germline CDR1 SEHNR, CDR2 FQNEAQ (reference sequence). The sample consisted of PBMCs. V and J are TRBV7-9 and TRBJ1-1; D perhaps matches TRBD1 (5 bases). The clonotype was recovered from an older woman in good health and CMV-seropositive. The CDR3: CASSLRQGAAFF. The CDR3 DNA is TGTGCCAGCAGCTTAAGGCAGGGCGCAGCTTTCTTT.